This T cell receptor beta chain was recovered during a study of neurological immune-mediated disorders. 2 million PBMCs stored at -80 C were the source of the unsorted libraries. The V gene's germline CDR1 is SQVTM and CDR2 ANQGSEA. This CDR3 is built from 13 residues. Trimming cost V 2 bases and J 11 bases, with 16 bases left between them. Every sequencing run returned over 190 million TCR-beta sequences, which were derived from 15-18 subjects. TCRdb redid the calling of the 5' RACE reads with MiXCR, one entry per CDR3 protein. The sample shows around 20,000 distinct CDR3 sequences, about 13% of them seen only once. This clonotype appeared many times.

This receptor was obtained from a woman in her sixties or seventies with HTLV-1-associated myelopathy (HAM/TSP). The J gene is TRBJ1-3, the V gene TRBV29-1; no clear D. The sequencing input was PBMCs. The CDR3: CSVESDPPRAIYF. In DNA, the CDR3 is TGCAGCGTTGAATCGGACCCCCCTAGGGCCATATATTTT.